This T cell receptor (beta chain) stems from a study of control samples from healthy donors and cancer patients. Produced via immunoSEQ multiplex PCR; TCRdb's table is partial and in-frame only. The table lists some 120,000 clones, about 95% of them singletons, with around 3.6% in the top ten. This clone was observed a handful of times. The sample taken for sequencing was blood. This receptor was obtained from a man under 40 in good health.

The CDR3 protein is CASSLRQGAGKKNEQFF. CDR3 bases: TGTGCCAGCAGCTTAAGACAGGGCGCGGGAAAAAAAAATGAGCAGTTCTTC. The chain recombines TRBV7-3 with TRBJ2-1; maybe TRBD1 (7 bases). CDR1 and CDR2 (germline): SGHTA, FQGTGA. This CDR3 is 17 amino acids long. V gave up 1 base and J gave up 7 bases, with 20 bases separating them.